The present T cell receptor (beta chain) was sequenced within a study of cytomegalovirus exposure and HLA in healthy donors. On the study more broadly: Ancestry clustering placed around four fifths of roughly 400 genotyped donors in the Caucasian-associated cluster.

Overall study results and limits: Immune exposure was documented only through CMV serostatus. V- and J-gene trimming of TCR beta was linked (in a later analysis) to a missense DCLRE1C variant. A later analysis found common viral pathogens apparently linked to several of the most significant clusters.

With 60 Vbeta and 13 Jbeta primers, the PCR was carried out. Generated by immunoSEQ multiplex PCR, the TCRdb table keeps only in-frame clones and is missing some. The sample yields tens of thousands of clones, roughly 80% seen once. A remark on this clone: The target antigen is unknown.

Germline CDR1 SGHTS, CDR2 YDEGEE. The trim removed 4 bases at V and 2 bases at J, leaving 12 bases unmatched. The CDR3 totals 17 residues. The source of this sequence is a man aged 40-49 years in good health and CMV-seronegative. The genes are TRBV5-8 and TRBJ1-5; 7 bases match TRBD1. Sequenced sample: PBMCs. The CDR3 nucleotides are TGTGCCAGCAGCCAGGGGACAGCGGGCGCGGGCAATCAGCCCCAGCATTTT. Protein: CASSQGTAGAGNQPQHF.